This T cell receptor (beta chain) was profiled in a study of T cell responses to AZD1222 COVID-19 vaccine. In germline, CDR1 is ENHRY, CDR2 SYGVKD. V was clipped by 0 bases and J by 2 bases, with 7 bases between them. There are 15 residues in the CDR3. Concerning this clone itself: No antigen is known for it.

General study findings and limits: At baseline, just five to seven AZD1222 recipients tested seropositive.

The method was immunoSEQ multiplex PCR; TCRdb's version includes in-frame clones alone and lacks a portion of them. The sample has about 110,000 clones; around nine tenths are singletons. Sequencing was performed on peripheral blood, taken 28 days after the second AZD1222 dose. This clonotype was sampled from an adult who received the AZD1222 COVID-19 vaccine. The gene calls are TRBV10-3 and TRBJ1-4; a possible D gene is TRBD1 (5 bases). CDR3 amino acids: CAISESGTTNEKLFF. CDR3 coding DNA: TGTGCCATCAGTGAGTCGGGGACCACTAATGAAAAACTGTTTTTT.